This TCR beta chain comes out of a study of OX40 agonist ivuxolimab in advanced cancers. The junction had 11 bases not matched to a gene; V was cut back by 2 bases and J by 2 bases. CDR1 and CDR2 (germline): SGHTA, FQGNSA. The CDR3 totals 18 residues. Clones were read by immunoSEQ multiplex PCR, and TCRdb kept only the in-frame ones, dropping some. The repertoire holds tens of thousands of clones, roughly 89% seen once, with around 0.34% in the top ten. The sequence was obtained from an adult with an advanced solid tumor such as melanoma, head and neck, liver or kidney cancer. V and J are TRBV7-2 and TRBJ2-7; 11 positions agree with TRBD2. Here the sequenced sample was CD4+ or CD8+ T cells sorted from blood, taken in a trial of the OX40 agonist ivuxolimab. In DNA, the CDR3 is TGTGCCAGCAGCTTAAAGGGGACTAGCGGAGAAGGGACCTACGAGCAGTACTTC. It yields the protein CASSLKGTSGEGTYEQYF.